One and the same sample provided the 27 T cell receptor beta chains below, sequenced in a study of cytomegalovirus exposure and HLA in healthy donors. Data came from immunoSEQ multiplex PCR; TCRdb stores just in-frame clones and leaves some out. The data contain around 200,000 clones, 80% to 90% of them seen just once; the ten biggest clones take up just under 3%. The material sequenced was PBMCs. Source of these receptors: a woman younger than 30 in good health and CMV-seronegative.

This clone was counted at least ten times. V is TRBV6-4 and J is TRBJ2-3, with TRBD2 matching over 11 bases. Germline assignment: CDR1 MRHNA and CDR2 SNTAGT. V was pared by 0 bases and J by 4 bases, with 0 bases of the junction left unmatched. There are 15 residues in the CDR3. CDR3 DNA sequence: TGTGCCAGCAGTGACTCTAGCGGGAGGGCAGATACGCAGTATTTT. Translated, it gives CASSDSSGRADTQYF.

This chain uses TRBV4-2 with TRBJ2-3; TRBD2 is a possible D gene (5 bases). Trimming took off 4 bases at V and 11 bases at J, with 10 bases between the two ends. This CDR3 spans 11 amino acids. Germline V CDR1 and CDR2: LGHNA, YNFKEQ. The CDR3: CASSLGLEQYF. The CDR3 bases are TGTGCCAGCAGCCTAGGACTGGAGCAGTATTTT.

The CDR3 region has the DNA TGTGCCAGCAGTAACCGGGAGTTTGGCTCCTACAATGAGCAGTTCTTC. This translates into CASSNREFGSYNEQFF. This rearrangement joins TRBV28 to TRBJ2-1, with D possibly matching TRBD2 (6 bases). The CDR3 extends over 16 amino acids. CDR1 is MDHEN, CDR2 SYDVKM, per germline. V dropped 5 bases and J dropped 0 bases, with 14 bases sitting between them.

This chain uses TRBV30 with TRBJ2-6, with 8 bases that match TRBD1. CDR3 length equals 15 residues. With 5 bases clipped from V and 0 bases from J, the junction kept 3 bases outside the gene matches. Per the germline V gene, CDR1 is GTSNPN and CDR2 is SVGIG (reference sequence). The CDR3 DNA sequence: TGTGCCTGGCAGGGGGCTGGCTCTGGGGCCAACGTCCTGACTTTC. It yields the protein CAWQGAGSGANVLTF.

The chain employs TRBV5-1 and TRBJ2-3, with 7 bases identical to TRBD1. This CDR3 region has 16 residues. CDR1 is SGHRS, CDR2 YFSETQ, per germline. V lost 4 bases, J lost 0 bases, and 8 bases stayed unmatched. The CDR3 spells CASSPGTVTSTDTQYF. As DNA, the CDR3 is TGCGCCAGCAGCCCCGGGACAGTCACTAGCACAGATACGCAGTATTTT.

The CDR3 is CASSDAGGGETQYF. For the CDR3, the DNA is TGTGCCAGCAGTGACGCGGGAGGGGGAGAGACCCAGTACTTC. This rearrangement joins TRBV6-1 to TRBJ2-5; 9 positions agree with TRBD2. CDR3 length: 14 amino acids. Germline V gene data show CDR1 as MNHNS and CDR2 as SASEGT. V was clipped by 3 bases and J by 4 bases; unmatched bases: 3.

The chain combines TRBV19 with TRBJ2-7, with D possibly matching TRBD2 (5 bases). The CDR3 has 15 amino acids. V lost 2 bases and J 4 bases, leaving 15 bases between the germline ends. Germline CDR1 reads LNHDA; CDR2 reads SQIVND (reference sequence). The CDR3 DNA reads as TGTGCCAGTAGTATATCGGGGAGCCGTGCATACGAGCAGTACTTC. Translating it yields CASSISGSRAYEQYF.

CDR3 sequence (DNA): TGTGCCAGCAGTAAAAGGGACAGGGTGGAGTACTTC. This sequence encodes CASSKRDRVEYF. V gene TRBV27 combines with J gene TRBJ2-7, with 9 positions matching TRBD1. The V gene's germline CDR1 is MNHEY and CDR2 SMNVEV (reference sequence). The CDR3 has 12 residues. Trimming removed 5 bases from V and 11 bases from J; junction bases left unmatched: 7.

CDR3 in amino acids: CSVAGTGESYEQYF. In DNA form, the CDR3 reads TGCAGCGTCGCCGGGACAGGGGAATCCTACGAGCAGTACTTC. This sequence joins TRBV29-1 and TRBJ2-7; TRBD1 matches at 10 bases. Trimming cost V 6 bases and J 1 base; bases outside gene matches: 6. This CDR3 region has 14 residues. From germline, CDR1 is SQVTM and CDR2 ANQGSEA.

The gene calls are TRBV7-3 and TRBJ2-7; TRBD2 matches 8 bases. The CDR3 runs 15 residues. Trimming removed 0 bases from V and 3 bases from J; junction bases left unmatched: 4. CDR1 is SGHTA, CDR2 FQGTGA, per germline. In nucleotides, the CDR3 is TGTGCCAGCAGCTTAACGGCGGGAGGCGGCTACGAGCAGTACTTC. This codes for CASSLTAGGGYEQYF.

The rearrangement links TRBV7-2 to TRBJ2-7; 9 positions agree with TRBD2. J lost 1 base, V lost 1 base, and 14 bases had no gene match. Germline CDR1 is SGHTA and CDR2 is FQGNSA. This CDR3 is built from 19 residues. The CDR3 loop is CASSLVPKSRLAASYEQYF. The CDR3 DNA reads as TGTGCCAGCAGCTTAGTACCAAAGAGTAGACTAGCGGCATCCTACGAGCAGTACTTC.

In its sample, this clone was seen many times. V is TRBV6-4 and J is TRBJ2-6, with 9 bases fitting TRBD1. CDR1 and CDR2 from the germline V gene are MRHNA and SNTAGT. The CDR3 runs to 16 residues. The ends lost 2 bases at V and 1 base at J; junction bases unmatched: 0. CDR3 DNA: TGTGCCAGCAGTGACGGGACAGGGTCTGGGGCCAACGTCCTGACTTTC. Protein product: CASSDGTGSGANVLTF.

This chain connects TRBV6-5 to TRBJ2-3; maybe TRBD2 (5 bases). The CDR3 runs to 16 residues. Germline loops: CDR1 MNHEY, CDR2 SVGAGI. V lost 4 bases to trimming and J lost 2 bases, with 16 bases between them. In DNA, the CDR3 is TGTGCCAGCAGTTTATCGGAACCGGAGGTCACAGATACGCAGTATTTT. Residues: CASSLSEPEVTDTQYF.

The CDR3 nucleotides read TGTGCCAGCAGTTTACCCCCAGGGGGGCAGACAGATACGCAGTATTTT. Translating gives CASSLPPGGQTDTQYF. The V and J genes are TRBV28 and TRBJ2-3; a weak D match, TRBD1 (7 bases). This CDR3 comprises 16 residues. V lost 2 bases and J lost 3, with 15 bases in between. The V gene's germline CDR1 is MDHEN and CDR2 SYDVKM.

The rearrangement links TRBV27 to TRBJ1-4, with 7 bases that match TRBD1. Germline V gives CDR1 MNHEY, CDR2 SMNVEV (reference sequence). V lost 4 bases, J lost 4 bases, and 6 bases stayed unmatched. This CDR3 has 15 amino acids. In DNA, the CDR3 is TGTGCCAGCAGTTCACCGGGACAGTATAATGAAAAACTGTTTTTT. Translated, it gives CASSSPGQYNEKLFF. The full variable domain, in which reference TRBV27 and TRBJ1-4 provide the parts outside the CDR3, is EAQVTQNPRYLITVTGKKLTVTCSQNMNHEYMSWYRQDPGLGLRQIYYSMNVEVTDKGDVPEGYKVSRKEKRNFPLILESPSPNQTSLYFCASSSPGQYNEKLFFGSGTQLSVL.

This clone is a singleton in its sample. The rearrangement links TRBV6-5 to TRBJ2-3; perhaps TRBD2 as D (6 bases). The CDR3 runs to 14 residues. Trimming stripped 5 bases from V and 1 base from J, with 10 bases between. CDR1 MNHEY and CDR2 SVGAGI come from the germline V gene. Written as DNA, the CDR3 is TGTGCCAGCAGTCAGGGACTGGGCACAGATACGCAGTATTTT. Residues: CASSQGLGTDTQYF.

This chain links TRBV4-1 with TRBJ1-5, with a tentative D call TRBD1 (6 bases). V was clipped by 6 bases and J by 1 base, with 10 bases between them. Germline values: CDR1 MGHRA, CDR2 YSYEKL. The length of the CDR3 is 14 residues. CDR3 coding DNA: TGCGCCAGCAGTCTAAGGGGGAGCAATCAGCCCCAGCATTTT. As protein: CASSLRGSNQPQHF.

This chain uses TRBV6-1 with TRBJ2-1; D gene unclear. With 6 bases removed from V and 8 bases from J, the gap between germline ends came to 17 bases. The CDR3 contains 14 residues. Germline CDR1 MNHNS, CDR2 SASEGT. CDR3 coding DNA: TGTGCCAGCAGGATACTAACACTAAGTGATGAGCAGTTCTTC. It codes for CASRILTLSDEQFF.

The chain employs TRBV27 and TRBJ1-2, with TRBD1 as a possible D gene (6 bases). This CDR3 region has 18 residues. Germline-derived CDR1 and CDR2 are MNHEY and SMNVEV (reference sequence). The V end lost 5 bases, the J end lost 0 bases, and 22 bases lay between the germline ends. CDR3 DNA sequence: TGTGCCAGCAGTACCCGCCTTTTGGACAGATCAACTAACTATGGCTACACCTTC. Protein: CASSTRLLDRSTNYGYTF.

The CDR3 coding sequence is TGTGCCACCAGCACTCCGGGACAGGGACGCAATCAGCCCCAGCATTTT. Encoded protein: CATSTPGQGRNQPQHF. The chain joins TRBV15 to TRBJ1-5; 9 nucleotides agree with TRBD1. Trimming at V came to 4 bases and at J to 2 bases, leaving 6 bases not matched to a gene. Germline V CDR1 and CDR2: LNHNV, YYDKDF (reference sequence). The CDR3 is made up of 16 amino acids.

This sequence joins TRBV5-1 and TRBJ2-7, with D tentatively TRBD2 (6 bases). Looked up from germline, CDR1 is SGHRS and CDR2 is YFSETQ. Trimming left V 0 bases short and J 2 bases short, with 15 bases between. CDR3 length equals 16 residues. CDR3 nucleotides: TGCGCCAGCAGCTTGGTAGGCGGGCGGGGAACCTACGAGCAGTACTTC. The encoded protein is CASSLVGGRGTYEQYF. The full variable domain, in which reference TRBV5-1 and TRBJ2-7 provide the parts outside the CDR3, is KAGVTQTPRYLIKTRGQQVTLSCSPISGHRSVSWYQQTPGQGLQFLFEYFSETQRNKGNFPGRFSGRQFSNSRSEMNVSTLELGDSALYLCASSLVGGRGTYEQYFGPGTRLTVT.

CDR3 in DNA: TGTGCCAGCAGCTTAGTCTCCCCCGGGAGGGTAGACGAGCAGTACTTC. This gives the protein CASSLVSPGRVDEQYF. The chain joins TRBV7-2 to TRBJ2-7; 8 nucleotides agree with TRBD2. Germline loops: CDR1 SGHTA, CDR2 FQGNSA. The trim removed 1 base at V and 5 bases at J, leaving 10 bases unmatched. This CDR3 has 16 residues.

This chain joins TRBV7-9 and TRBJ2-1, with D perhaps matching TRBD1 (5 bases). Trimming removed 2 bases from V and 3 bases from J, with 8 bases in between. Per germline, CDR1 SEHNR and CDR2 FQNEAQ (reference sequence). There are 14 residues in the CDR3. For the CDR3, the DNA is TGTGCCAGCAGCTTATCTCAGGGCTACAATGAGCAGTTCTTC. This encodes CASSLSQGYNEQFF.

The table lists this clone with a few counts. V usage is TRBV6-6 and J usage is TRBJ2-7, with D possibly matching TRBD1 (6 bases). Germline V gene lookup returns CDR1 MNHNY and CDR2 SVGAGI (reference sequence). V lost 2 bases and J 3 bases, leaving 8 bases between the germline ends. CDR3 length equals 13 residues. The CDR3 DNA follows: TGTGCCAGCAGTTACAGGGACAACTACGAGCAGTACTTC. Its protein product is CASSYRDNYEQYF.

This clone has a handful of counts. The chain joins TRBV11-3 to TRBJ2-1, with D perhaps matching TRBD2 (5 bases). Germline CDR1 is SGHNT and CDR2 is YENEEA. Trimming shortened V by 0 bases and J by 2 bases, and 8 bases separated the two germline ends. The CDR3 extends over 15 amino acids. CDR3 DNA sequence: TGTGCCAGCAGCTTAGACGGGGTCCCCTACAATGAGCAGTTCTTC. Translated, it gives CASSLDGVPYNEQFF.

The CDR3 DNA follows: TGCGCCAGCAGCTTGGCCCACACCCCCCTCGATGAGCAGTTCTTC. Protein: CASSLAHTPLDEQFF. This chain uses TRBV5-1 with TRBJ2-1; D call uncertain. The V end lost 0 bases, the J end lost 8 bases, and 15 bases lay between the germline ends. The CDR3 consists of 15 residues. CDR1 and CDR2 from the germline V gene are SGHRS and YFSETQ.

V is TRBV18 and J is TRBJ2-1; TRBD2 matches at 10 bases. The V segment lost 3 bases and the J segment 9 bases; nucleotides outside the gene matches: 14. The CDR3 covers 17 residues. CDR1 KGHSH and CDR2 LQKENI come from the germline V gene. For the CDR3, the DNA is TGTGCCAGCTCACCGATGCTTGCACTAGCGGGAAAGGTTGAGCAGTTCTTC. It encodes CASSPMLALAGKVEQFF.